This T cell receptor beta chain was sequenced for a study of molecular identifiers for immune sequencing clone quantification. Whole-study context: With replicates, the RNA of around 18,000 or 91,000 naive CD8 cells was split five ways and four were sequenced. Findings and caveats of the study: Roughly 1 million naive cells reportedly did not prevent detection of spiked Jurkat TCR RNA from one cell.

As concerns this clonotype: Its specificity is not known. This may be a read error: a much more frequent sequence differs by one nucleotide.

Germline CDR1 LGHNA, CDR2 YSLEER. The CDR3 has 16 amino acids. V shed 0 bases and J 3 bases; nucleotides not matched to a gene: 8. A single record per CDR3 protein comes from TCRdb applying MiXCR to the PCR reads. The table has under 650,000 distinct CDR3 sequences, 20% seen once; the top ten hold roughly 0.85%. Sequenced input: naive CD8+ T cells from blood, with Jurkat cell RNA spiked in. Subset reported: FACS-sorted CD8+CD4-CCR7+CD45RA+ naive T cells. The chain links TRBV4-3 to TRBJ2-7, with TRBD1 matching over 7 bases. This clonotype was obtained from a human donor in good health. Some libraries in this study had Jurkat cell RNA spiked in. The CDR3 protein is CASSQDAVTGSYEQYF. The DNA of the CDR3 is TGCGCCAGCAGCCAAGACGCCGTGACAGGGAGCTACGAGCAGTACTTC.